A single sample is the source of the 27 T cell receptor beta chains below, sequenced in a study of Ad26.COV2.S vaccination and SARS-CoV-2 variants. The treatment is: approximately 18 received Ad26.COV2.S at low or high dose, single or two shots; about 5 received placebo; per-sample allocation not given. Following the first vaccine or placebo injection, samples were taken on day 63. TCRdb's copy holds only in-frame clones and misses some; the assay was immunoSEQ multiplex PCR. The data contain around 400,000 clones, 80% to 95% of them singletons. Sequencing used peripheral blood, obtained in a trial of Ad26.COV2.S vaccine versus placebo. These receptors were collected from a person between 18 and 59 years old who received the Ad26.COV2.S COVID-19 vaccine or a placebo.

This chain joins TRBV15 and TRBJ2-7, with 8 bases aligning to TRBD1. Germline V CDR1 and CDR2: LNHNV, YYDKDF (reference sequence). V was clipped by 4 bases and J by 0 bases; unmatched bases: 5. The length of the CDR3 is 15 residues. This CDR3 is CATSKGQGSSYEQYF. The CDR3 coding sequence is TGTGCCACCAGCAAAGGACAGGGTAGCTCCTACGAGCAGTACTTC.

The V gene is TRBV30, the J gene TRBJ1-5; the D gene is possibly TRBD1 (5 bases). The V and J ends lost 3 bases and 1 base respectively, with 7 bases between them. CDR3 length: 13 residues. Germline CDR1 reads GTSNPN; CDR2 reads SVGIG (reference sequence). The CDR3 here is CAWRGDSNQPQHF. DNA for the CDR3: TGTGCCTGGAGAGGGGACAGCAATCAGCCCCAGCATTTT.

CDR3 loop: CASNSGSSYEQFF. The CDR3, as DNA: TGTGCCAGCAATAGCGGGAGCTCGTATGAGCAGTTCTTC. This chain connects TRBV27 to TRBJ2-1; 9 bases agree with TRBD2. The CDR3 extends over 13 amino acids. The junction had 6 bases not matched to a gene; V was cut back by 7 bases and J by 8 bases. Germline V CDR1 and CDR2: MNHEY, SMNVEV (reference sequence).

The rearrangement uses TRBV3-1 (or the pseudogene TRBV3-2) and TRBJ2-5; maybe TRBD2 (6 bases). The CDR3 runs to 14 residues. CDR1 is LGHDT and CDR2 is YNNKEL in the germline V gene (reference sequence). Trimming removed 1 base from V and 4 bases from J, with 10 bases in between. CDR3 nucleotide sequence: TGTGCCAGCAGCCAAGGGACTATAAGAGAGACCCAGTACTTC. It specifies CASSQGTIRETQYF.

As to this clone: At one end the junction does not follow the germline gene, possibly because of a read error. The rearrangement uses TRBV19 and TRBJ1-2; D call uncertain. Germline loops: CDR1 LNHDA, CDR2 SQIVND (reference sequence). The CDR3 is 15 amino acids. The CDR3 loop is CASSLDADANYGYTF. The CDR3 DNA sequence: TGTGCCAGTAGTTTAGACGCTGACGCTAACTATGGCTACACCTTC.

The chain uses TRBV12-3 or TRBV12-4 and TRBJ1-1; 7 positions match TRBD1. Germline trimming cut 1 base from V and 10 bases from J; bases unmatched to any gene: 6. This CDR3 comprises 13 residues. DNA for the CDR3: TGTGCCAGCAGTTTAGACGGACAGGTGGGAGCTTTCTTT. Encoded protein: CASSLDGQVGAFF.

This sequence joins TRBV7-3 and TRBJ2-3; D remains ambiguous. V lost 8 bases, J lost 1 base, and 7 bases lay in between. CDR3 size: 12 residues. Germline lookup yields CDR1 SGHTA and CDR2 FQGTGA. CDR3 coding DNA: TGTGCCAGCGGGCAGGGCACAGATACGCAGTATTTT. Translated, it gives CASGQGTDTQYF.

The V call is TRBV9, the J call TRBJ2-2, with D possibly being TRBD2 (5 bases). Germline V gene lookup returns CDR1 SGDLS and CDR2 YYNGEE. Trimming shortened V by 0 bases and J by 9 bases, and 12 bases separated the two germline ends. This CDR3 is 14 amino acids long. CDR3 protein: CASSVAGLSRELFF. Here the CDR3 DNA reads TGTGCCAGCAGCGTAGCGGGATTAAGCCGGGAGCTGTTTTTT.

This chain joins TRBV5-4 and TRBJ2-1, with 8 bases aligning to TRBD1. In germline, CDR1 is SGHNT, CDR2 YYREEE (reference sequence). The CDR3 sequence is 16 residues long. The ends lost 1 base at V and 9 bases at J; junction bases unmatched: 12. Here the CDR3 DNA reads TGTGCCAGCAGCTTGTGGGGGACAGGTCACCCCTCTGAGCAGTTCTTC. Its translation is CASSLWGTGHPSEQFF.

This chain connects TRBV30 to TRBJ2-1, with 7 bases lining up with TRBD2. V lost 0 bases and J lost 8; bases outside the gene matches: 13. Germline V gene data show CDR1 as GTSNPN and CDR2 as SVGIG (reference sequence). The CDR3 covers 16 residues. CDR3 sequence: CAWSVPWAGVVYEQFF. In nucleotides, the CDR3 is TGTGCCTGGAGTGTACCGTGGGCGGGAGTGGTCTATGAGCAGTTCTTC. Based on the CDR3 plus reference TRBV30 and TRBJ2-1, the full variable domain is SQTIHQWPATLVQPVGSPLSLECTVEGTSNPNLYWYRQAAGRGLQLLFYSVGIGQISSEVPQNLSASRPQDRQFILSSKKLLLSDSGFYLCAWSVPWAGVVYEQFFGPGTRLTVL.

V usage is TRBV29-1 and J usage is TRBJ2-5; TRBD2 is a possible D gene (6 bases). Germline V lookup: CDR1 SQVTM, CDR2 ANQGSEA. This CDR3 comprises 12 residues. V dropped 3 bases and J dropped 3 bases, with 8 bases sitting between them. CDR3 residues: CSVEWGEETQYF. The CDR3 bases are TGCAGCGTTGAGTGGGGGGAAGAGACCCAGTACTTC.

The CDR3 DNA sequence: TGTGCCAGCAGCCTCCGACAGGCCTTTAATGAAAAACTGTTTTTT. It specifies CASSLRQAFNEKLFF. The chain recombines TRBV7-6 with TRBJ1-4; a weak D match, TRBD1 (6 bases). CDR3 length equals 15 residues. V dropped 5 bases and J dropped 4 bases, with 14 bases sitting between them. Germline loops: CDR1 SGHVS, CDR2 FNYEAQ.

V and J are TRBV7-5 and TRBJ1-5. TRBV7-5 is a pseudogene. The CDR3 is 14 residues long. CDR3 amino acids: CVRSLTRQNQPQHF. CDR3 DNA: TGTGTCAGAAGCTTGACGCGCCAGAATCAGCCCCAGCATTTT.

The rearrangement uses TRBV9 and TRBJ2-1; 9 nucleotides align to TRBD2. Germline CDR1 and CDR2: SGDLS and YYNGEE. Trimming cost V 0 bases and J 2 bases; bases outside gene matches: 3. The CDR3 is 16 residues long. The CDR3 is CASSVGASGAYNEQFF. As DNA, the CDR3 is TGTGCCAGCAGCGTAGGGGCTAGCGGGGCCTACAATGAGCAGTTCTTC.

This clone was seen just once. The rearrangement links TRBV6-2 or TRBV6-3 to TRBJ1-5; TRBD1 agrees at 12 bases. The V segment lost 5 bases and the J segment 9 bases; nucleotides outside the gene matches: 5. The CDR3 extends over 14 amino acids. CDR1 and CDR2 (germline): MNHEY, SVGEGT. CDR3 sequence (DNA): TGTGCCAGCAGTACCGGGACAGGGGGCTTGCCCCAGCATTTT. Translating gives CASSTGTGGLPQHF.

The chain couples TRBV2 to TRBJ2-3; the D gene is possibly TRBD1 (6 bases). CDR3 length: 17 residues. V lost 6 bases, J lost 4 bases, and 23 bases lay in between. The germline CDR1 and CDR2 sequences are SNHLY and FYNNEI. The CDR3 bases are TGTGCCAGCAGGCAAAAATTCCAGGGGATTGTTCCAGATACGCAGTATTTT. It codes for CASRQKFQGIVPDTQYF. The full variable domain, rest sourced from reference TRBV2 and TRBJ2-3, is EPEVTQTPSHQVTQMGQEVILRCVPISNHLYFYWYRQILGQKVEFLVSFYNNEISEKSEIFDDQFSVERPDGSNFTLKIRSTKLEDSAMYFCASRQKFQGIVPDTQYFGPGTRLTVL.

As to this clone: In the same sample, other DNA sequences code for this CDR3. J is TRBJ1-1 and V is TRBV5-1, with 9 positions matching TRBD1. Per the germline V gene, CDR1 is SGHRS and CDR2 is YFSETQ. With 4 bases clipped from V and 1 base from J, the junction kept 2 bases outside the gene matches. The CDR3 extends over 14 amino acids. The CDR3 DNA sequence: TGCGCCAGCAGCCTGGACAGGGGGAACACTGAAGCTTTCTTT. Translating it yields CASSLDRGNTEAFF.

The V and J genes are TRBV3-1 (or the pseudogene TRBV3-2) and TRBJ2-1, with 7 bases fitting TRBD2. CDR1 is LGHDT, CDR2 YNNKEL, per germline (reference sequence). V shed 0 bases, J shed 4 bases, and the junction held 6 bases outside the gene matches. CDR3 length equals 16 residues. Written as DNA, the CDR3 is TGTGCCAGCAGCCAAGACAGGACTAGTGTATACAATGAGCAGTTCTTC. Translation: CASSQDRTSVYNEQFF.

The V call is TRBV10-3, the J call TRBJ2-3, with unresolved D. The CDR3 length is 12 residues. Germline V gene lookup returns CDR1 ENHRY and CDR2 SYGVKD. The V gene lost 6 bases and the J gene lost 4 bases, with 8 bases spanning the gap. The CDR3 DNA reads TGTGCCATCAGAAAGGAGTCAGATACGCAGTATTTT. Translating gives CAIRKESDTQYF.

V is TRBV6-5 and J is TRBJ2-5; D is perhaps TRBD1 (5 bases). V shed 0 bases and J shed 5 bases, with 13 bases lying between them. From germline, CDR1 is MNHEY and CDR2 SVGAGI. CDR3 size: 15 residues. The CDR3 reads CASSYSDSPRETQYF. The CDR3 nucleotides are TGTGCCAGCAGTTACTCAGACAGTCCCAGGGAGACCCAGTACTTC.

The chain recombines TRBV14 with TRBJ2-7; 11 bases map to TRBD2. Germline assignment: CDR1 SGHDN and CDR2 FVKESK. There are 15 residues in the CDR3. The V segment lost 2 bases and the J segment 3 bases; nucleotides outside the gene matches: 3. As DNA, the CDR3 is TGTGCCAGCAGCCAACTTAGCGGGAGGGTCTACGAGCAGTACTTC. Amino acid sequence: CASSQLSGRVYEQYF.

This clone was detected only once. The chain employs TRBV5-4 and TRBJ2-1, with D possibly matching TRBD2 (6 bases). Germline CDR1 reads SGHNT; CDR2 reads YYREEE (reference sequence). Trimming stripped 4 bases from V and 2 bases from J, with 10 bases between. The CDR3 sequence is 14 residues long. DNA for the CDR3: TGTGCCAGCAGCATGACTAGTACCTACAATGAGCAGTTCTTC. It is translated as CASSMTSTYNEQFF.

This chain links TRBV3-1 (or the pseudogene TRBV3-2) with TRBJ2-3; D remains ambiguous. The V end was cut by 5 bases, the J end by 2 bases, with 5 bases between. This CDR3 is 12 amino acids long. Looked up from germline, CDR1 is LGHDT and CDR2 is YNNKEL (reference sequence). The CDR3 region has the DNA TGTGCCAGCAGCTCTTTCACAGATACGCAGTATTTT. Translating it yields CASSSFTDTQYF.

V usage is TRBV9 and J usage is TRBJ2-3; no clear D gene. This CDR3 is built from 14 residues. V lost 3 bases and J lost 0, with 8 bases in between. In germline, CDR1 is SGDLS, CDR2 YYNGEE. The CDR3 here is CASSALSSTDTQYF. CDR3 in DNA: TGTGCCAGCAGCGCTTTATCGAGCACAGATACGCAGTATTTT.

The V gene is TRBV5-4, the J gene TRBJ1-1; no clear D gene. Germline CDR1 and CDR2: SGHNT and YYREEE (reference sequence). V was clipped by 2 bases and J by 1 base, with 9 bases between them. This CDR3 spans 14 amino acids. CDR3 in amino acids: CASSFWTANTEAFF. The CDR3 DNA follows: TGTGCCAGCAGCTTCTGGACGGCGAACACTGAAGCTTTCTTT.

This chain uses TRBV5-1 with TRBJ2-1; either TRBD1 or TRBD2 may fit D (7 bases each). The CDR3 extends over 19 amino acids. Trimming took off 1 base at V and 4 bases at J, with 24 bases between the two ends. CDR1 and CDR2 (germline): SGHRS, YFSETQ. CDR3 sequence reads: CASSLLALQGPGGYNEQFF. Written as DNA, the CDR3 is TGCGCCAGCAGCTTGTTGGCTTTACAGGGGCCCGGGGGGTACAATGAGCAGTTCTTC. Complete variable domain (other parts from reference TRBV5-1 and TRBJ2-1): KAGVTQTPRYLIKTRGQQVTLSCSPISGHRSVSWYQQTPGQGLQFLFEYFSETQRNKGNFPGRFSGRQFSNSRSEMNVSTLELGDSALYLCASSLLALQGPGGYNEQFFGPGTRLTVL.

This chain links TRBV5-4 with TRBJ2-7, with D hard to call. The ends were cut back, 0 bases at V and 4 bases at J, with 11 bases in the middle. This CDR3 has 14 amino acids. Germline values: CDR1 SGHNT, CDR2 YYREEE (reference sequence). The CDR3 protein is CASSLGGVRYEQYF. The CDR3 region has the DNA TGTGCCAGCAGCTTGGGAGGAGTCCGTTACGAGCAGTACTTC.